The 5 T cell receptor beta chains given below trace back to one sample, sequenced in a study of shared clonotypes between healthy human individuals. CD45RO negativity and positive selection for CCR7 defined naive CD8 cells, a population that excluded terminally differentiated effector memory CD45RA+ cells. Data came from immunoSEQ multiplex PCR; TCRdb stores just in-frame clones and leaves some out. Of 1.5 million to 2.5 million clones in the sample, roughly 95% were seen once. The source material was naive CD8+ T cells sorted from blood. These TCRs come from a young man in good health.

The chain recombines TRBV27 with TRBJ1-1; the D gene is possibly TRBD1 (6 bases). CDR1 MNHEY and CDR2 SMNVEV come from the germline V gene (reference sequence). Trimming removed 0 bases from V and 3 bases from J, with 14 bases in between. The CDR3 has 16 residues. This CDR3 is CASSLSPGAGDTEAFF. DNA of the CDR3: TGTGCCAGCAGTTTATCCCCGGGGGCAGGTGACACTGAAGCTTTCTTT.

J is TRBJ2-7 and V is TRBV9, with 7 bases matching TRBD2. This CDR3 contains 15 residues. The germline V gene has CDR1 SGDLS and CDR2 YYNGEE. Trimming removed 3 bases from V and 5 bases from J; junction bases left unmatched: 11. CDR3 nucleotide sequence: TGTGCCAGCAGCGAAAGCGGGGAGGTAAGGGACGAGCAGTACTTC. This gives the protein CASSESGEVRDEQYF.

The chain employs TRBV7-2 and TRBJ2-1; maybe TRBD1 (5 bases). The length of the CDR3 is 15 residues. Germline V lookup: CDR1 SGHTA, CDR2 FQGNSA. V was pared by 5 bases and J by 9 bases, with 20 bases between. The CDR3 bases are TGTGCCAGCAGCCCCTCGGCAGGGTATACTCCTGAGCAGTTCTTC. Translated, it gives CASSPSAGYTPEQFF.

The V call is TRBV7-2, the J call TRBJ2-5; perhaps D is TRBD1 or TRBD2 (7 bases each). Germline CDR1 and CDR2: SGHTA and FQGNSA. This CDR3 has 17 residues. V shed 1 base and J shed 9 bases, with 24 bases lying between them. CDR3 nucleotide sequence: TGTGCCAGCAGCTTAGGGACAGGTCGAAGGGGGGGTATTTCCCAGTACTTC. The encoded protein is CASSLGTGRRGGISQYF.

This chain joins TRBV18 and TRBJ1-5; possible D gene TRBD1, 6 bases. Looked up from germline, CDR1 is KGHSH and CDR2 is LQKENI. There are 16 residues in the CDR3. The germline V and J ends were trimmed by 5 bases and 3 bases, with 17 bases remaining between them. As DNA, the CDR3 is TGTGCCAGCTCAGACTTCGAGGGACACCTCAATCAGCCCCAGCATTTT. It translates to CASSDFEGHLNQPQHF.